This T cell receptor beta chain was recovered during a study of blood T cell repertoires in COVID-19. This clone was counted a few times. Different DNA sequences within this sample yield the same CDR3. Generated by immunoSEQ multiplex PCR, the TCRdb table keeps only in-frame clones and is missing some. The profile shows 150,000 to 170,000 clones, 83% of them singletons. The germline V gene has CDR1 SGHNT and CDR2 YYREEE (reference sequence). Trimming took 4 bases from V and 5 from J; bases not matched to a gene: 9. This CDR3 has 16 residues. This receptor was identified in a woman aged 55-70 years with COVID-19, enrolled during active disease. The sequenced material came from peripheral blood. The chain recombines TRBV5-4 with TRBJ1-6; 7 bases are a match to TRBD1. The chain's CDR3 is CASSRGPGQNNSPLHF. The DNA for the CDR3 is TGTGCCAGCAGCCGAGGCCCGGGACAGAATAATTCACCCCTCCACTTT.